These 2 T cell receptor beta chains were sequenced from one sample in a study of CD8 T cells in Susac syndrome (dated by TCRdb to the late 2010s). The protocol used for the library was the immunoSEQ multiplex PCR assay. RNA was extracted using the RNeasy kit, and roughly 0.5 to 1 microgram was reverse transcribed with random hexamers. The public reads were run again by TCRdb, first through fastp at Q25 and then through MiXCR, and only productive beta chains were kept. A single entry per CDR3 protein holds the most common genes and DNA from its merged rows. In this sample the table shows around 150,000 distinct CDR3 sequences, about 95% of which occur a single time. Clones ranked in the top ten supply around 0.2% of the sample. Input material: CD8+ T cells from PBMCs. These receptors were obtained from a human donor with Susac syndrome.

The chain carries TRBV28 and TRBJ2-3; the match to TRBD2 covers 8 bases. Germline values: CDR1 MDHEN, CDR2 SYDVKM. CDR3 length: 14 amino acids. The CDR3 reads CGIAGRGYTDTQYF. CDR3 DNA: TGTGGTATAGCGGGAAGGGGATACACAGATACGCAGTATTTT. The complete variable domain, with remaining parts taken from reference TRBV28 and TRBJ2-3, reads DVKVTQSSRYLVKRTGEKVFLECVQDMDHENMFWYRQDPGLGLRLIYFSYDVKMKEKGDIPEGYSVSREKKERFSLILESASTNQTSMYLCGIAGRGYTDTQYFGPGTRLTVL.

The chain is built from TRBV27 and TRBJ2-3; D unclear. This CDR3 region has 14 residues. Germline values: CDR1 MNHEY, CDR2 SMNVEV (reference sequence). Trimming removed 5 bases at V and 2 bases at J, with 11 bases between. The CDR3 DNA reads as TGTGCCAGCAGTCCAATTGTGACCACAGATACGCAGTATTTT. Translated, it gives CASSPIVTTDTQYF.